The TCR beta chain under discussion was sequenced for a study of blood T cell repertoires in COVID-19. Study at large: The United States, Italy and Spain were the sources of the acute and convalescent COVID-19 samples. T cells, B-cell-depleted T cells, or PBMCs supplied cDNA or gDNA.

Per the original methods: From reference gene primer amplification, estimates of nucleated cell counts were derived. The repertoire was sequenced with immunoSEQ multiplex PCR; TCRdb's copy has only in-frame clones and lacks some. The V and J calls and clone size are taken from that table; D and trimming were inferred from the DNA. The table records 400,000 or so clones, about 90% of them present only once. The germline V gene has CDR1 MDHEN and CDR2 SYDVKM. Trimming stripped 5 bases from V and 6 bases from J, with 21 bases between. This CDR3 has 16 amino acids. Seattle-derived patients entered the study during active infection and were followed longitudinally.

The chain recombines TRBV28 with TRBJ2-3; maybe TRBD2 (6 bases). This clonotype was sampled from a man aged 18 to 29 with COVID-19, enrolled during active disease. Sequencing was performed on peripheral blood. The CDR3, as DNA: TGTGCCAGCAGTGACGGGAGTTGGGGTAGGAGGGATACGCAGTATTTT. Translating gives CASSDGSWGRRDTQYF.